These T cell receptor beta chains were read from a single sample in a study of shared clonotypes between healthy human individuals. This table comes from immunoSEQ multiplex PCR, and its TCRdb copy is limited to in-frame clones, with some not included. The profile shows about 600,000 clones, 98% of them singletons. The source material was naive CD8+ T cells sorted from blood. The receptor set was obtained from a man younger than 40 in good health. The CDR3 runs from the conserved cysteine through the conserved F or W. A D gene is named only where the DNA matches it firmly. Rows may omit the clone size; those that give it use once, few, many or a size class.

j_call	d_call	clone_size	v_call	cdr3_nt	cdr3_aa
TRBJ2-5	NA	NA	TRBV6-1	TGTGCCAGCAAACCGGGGAGAGTCGTAGAGACCCAGTACTTC	CASKPGRVVETQYF
TRBJ2-1	NA	NA	TRBV5-4	TGTGCCAGCTTAGGGTCTACCGACCATAATTCGGACAATGAGCAGTTCTTC	CASLGSTDHNSDNEQFF
TRBJ2-7	TRBD2	NA	TRBV27	TGTGCCAGCAGAGGTATCGGCGGGAGCTACGAGCAGTACTTC	CASRGIGGSYEQYF
TRBJ2-7	TRBD2	NA	TRBV4-1	TGCGCCAGCAGCCCAAGGCGGGGGAGGTACGAGCAGTACTTC	CASSPRRGRYEQYF
TRBJ2-1	TRBD2	NA	TRBV29-1	TGCAGCGTTGAGGGAAGCGGGAGTGAAAATGAGCAGTTCTTC	CSVEGSGSENEQFF
TRBJ2-7	NA	once	TRBV11-2	TGTGCCAGCAGCTTACTCAGCGGCGCCTACGAGCAGTACTTC	CASSLLSGAYEQYF
TRBJ2-1	NA	once	TRBV7-6	TGTGCCAGCAGCTCTAAGGGCGATTCCAGCTCCTACAATGAGCAGTTCTTC	CASSSKGDSSSYNEQFF
TRBJ2-7	NA	NA	TRBV15	TGTGCCACCAGCAGGGTCCGGGACAAGGCCCTCGAGCAGTACTTC	CATSRVRDKALEQYF
TRBJ1-4	NA	NA	TRBV9	TGTGCCAGCAGCAACCCCGTCTCGGGGGGGCGAGATGAAAAACTGTTTTTT	CASSNPVSGGRDEKLFF
TRBJ2-1	NA	NA	TRBV29-1	TGCAGCGTTGATGGGGCTAGTCCCAGCTCCTACAATGAGCAGTTCTTC	CSVDGASPSSYNEQFF
TRBJ2-6	NA	NA	TRBV2	TGTGCCAGCAATATCCACGCGAAACCCTCTGGGGCCAACGTCCTGACTTTC	CASNIHAKPSGANVLTF
TRBJ2-7	TRBD1	NA	TRBV11-2	TGTGCCAGCAGCACAGGACAGGAATTAAAAACCTACGAGCAGTACTTC	CASSTGQELKTYEQYF
TRBJ2-7	TRBD2	NA	TRBV7-3	TGTGCCAGCAGCTTATTCGCGGGAGGCAGTTACGAGCAGTACTTC	CASSLFAGGSYEQYF
TRBJ1-4	NA	NA	TRBV27	TGTGCCAGCGCCTCTGGGCGGATTAATGAAAAACTGTTTTTT	CASASGRINEKLFF
TRBJ2-7	TRBD2	NA	TRBV6-6	TGTGCCAGCAGTCTTAGCGGGAGGAACAACGAGCAGTACTTC	CASSLSGRNNEQYF
TRBJ2-7	TRBD1	NA	TRBV5-8	TGTGCCAGCAGCTTGGGGACAGGGAGCTCCTACGAGCAGTACTTC	CASSLGTGSSYEQYF
TRBJ2-7	NA	NA	TRBV11-2	TGTGCCAGCAGCTTAGCGGACAGCCCCTACGAGCAGTACTTC	CASSLADSPYEQYF
TRBJ2-5	TRBD2	NA	TRBV7-8	TGTGCCAGCAGCTTAACGGCGCGACTAGCGGGTATCCAAGAGACCCAGTACTTC	CASSLTARLAGIQETQYF
TRBJ2-1	NA	NA	TRBV7-3	TGTGCCAGCAGCTTATCCCCAGGAACCGATGAGCAGTTCTTC	CASSLSPGTDEQFF
TRBJ2-1	TRBD1	NA	TRBV15	TGTGCCACCAGCCTCTTAGACAGGGTGCGTGAGCAGTTCTTC	CATSLLDRVREQFF
TRBJ1-1	NA	once	TRBV5-1	TGCGCCAGCTCCGAGGGGGACACTGAAGCTTTCTTT	CASSEGDTEAFF
TRBJ1-1	TRBD1	NA	TRBV14	TGTGCCAGCACCGGATGGGACAGGAGTATAACTGAAGCTTTCTTT	CASTGWDRSITEAFF
TRBJ2-5	NA	NA	TRBV5-8	TGTGCCAGCAGCTTCGACTACCAAGAGACCCAGTACTTC	CASSFDYQETQYF
TRBJ1-5	NA	NA	TRBV5-1	TGCGCCAGCAGCTTGGTGGACCCTAGCAATCAGCCCCAGCATTTT	CASSLVDPSNQPQHF
TRBJ2-1	NA	NA	TRBV5-1	TGCGCCAGCAGCCAATTGGGACCCCCAATCCACAATGAGCAGTTCTTC	CASSQLGPPIHNEQFF
TRBJ1-1	NA	once	TRBV2	TGTGCCAGCGGCGGGGGGACGACTGAAGCTTTCTTT	CASGGGTTEAFF
TRBJ2-7	NA	NA	TRBV7-6	TGTGCCAGCAGCCTTGACAGTGGAAACTACGAGCAGTACTTC	CASSLDSGNYEQYF
TRBJ2-5	NA	NA	TRBV5-5	TGTGCCAGCAGCTTAGGAGAGTACCAAGAGACCCAGTACTTC	CASSLGEYQETQYF
TRBJ2-1	TRBD1	once	TRBV5-1	TGCGCCAGCAGCTTGATGGACAGGGCGTACAATGAGCAGTTCTTC	CASSLMDRAYNEQFF
TRBJ2-7	TRBD1	NA	TRBV14	TGTGCCAGCAGCTTGGGACAGCTCGAGCAGTACTTC	CASSLGQLEQYF
TRBJ2-5	NA	NA	TRBV7-8	TGTGCCAGCCTTATATGGGGAAACGCAGAGACCCAGTACTTC	CASLIWGNAETQYF
TRBJ2-1	TRBD2	NA	TRBV7-9	TGTGCCAGCAGTGGCGCGGGAGAACCTTACAATGAGCAGTTCTTC	CASSGAGEPYNEQFF
TRBJ2-1	TRBD1	NA	TRBV4-1	TGCGCCAGCAGCCAATTTCAGGGGGATGAGCAGTTCTTC	CASSQFQGDEQFF
TRBJ2-1	NA	NA	TRBV6-5	TGTGCCAGCAGTCCTTTATACGGCAATGAGCAGTTCTTC	CASSPLYGNEQFF
TRBJ2-1	NA	NA	TRBV27	TGTGCCAGCAGTCCAAACCACCCATCGACATTCCGGTGGTTCTTC	CASSPNHPSTFRWFF
TRBJ2-3	TRBD1	NA	TRBV23-1	TGCGCCAGCAGTCAAACGGATGGGACAGGAGATACAGATACGCAGTATTTT	CASSQTDGTGDTDTQYF
TRBJ2-7	NA	NA	TRBV6-6	TGTGCCAGCATCCCGTTTTCAGGGACGGCCCACGAGCAGTACTTC	CASIPFSGTAHEQYF
TRBJ2-3	NA	NA	TRBV27	TGTGCCAGCAGTTTAAAGGGGAGAAAGTCAGATACGCAGTATTTT	CASSLKGRKSDTQYF
TRBJ2-3	TRBD2	NA	TRBV27	TGTGCCAGCAGTTTAATGGCGGGACTAGCGGGAGCAACAGATACGCAGTATTTT	CASSLMAGLAGATDTQYF
TRBJ2-7	NA	NA	TRBV6-5	TGTGCCAGCAGTGAGACAGCCAGCTCCTACGAGCAGTACTTC	CASSETASSYEQYF
TRBJ2-4	TRBD2	NA	TRBV6-5	TGTGCCAGCAGCCCGGGGACTAGCGGGAGGGCACCGTACTTC	CASSPGTSGRAPYF
TRBJ2-7	NA	NA	TRBV28	TGTGCCAGCAGTTTTGGTCCCCCTGGAGACGAGCAGTACTTC	CASSFGPPGDEQYF